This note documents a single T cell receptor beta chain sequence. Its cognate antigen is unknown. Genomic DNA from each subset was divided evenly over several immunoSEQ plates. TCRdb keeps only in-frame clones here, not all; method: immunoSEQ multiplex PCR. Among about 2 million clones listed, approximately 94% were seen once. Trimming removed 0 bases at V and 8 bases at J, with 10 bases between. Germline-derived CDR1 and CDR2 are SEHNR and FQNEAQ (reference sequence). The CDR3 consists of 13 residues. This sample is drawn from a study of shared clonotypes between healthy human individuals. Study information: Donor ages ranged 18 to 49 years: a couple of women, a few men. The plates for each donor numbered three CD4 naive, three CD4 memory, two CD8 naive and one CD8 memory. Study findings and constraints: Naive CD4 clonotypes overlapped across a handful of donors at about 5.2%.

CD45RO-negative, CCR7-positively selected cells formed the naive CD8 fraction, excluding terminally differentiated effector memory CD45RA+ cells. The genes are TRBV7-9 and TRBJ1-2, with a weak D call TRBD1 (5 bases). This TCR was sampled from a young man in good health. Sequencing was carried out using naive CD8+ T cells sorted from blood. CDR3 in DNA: TGTGCCAGCAGCTTAGCCAGGGCTCGAGGCTACACCTTC. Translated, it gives CASSLARARGYTF.